This T cell receptor (beta chain) was sequenced for a study of OX40 agonist ivuxolimab in advanced cancers. Study overall: Averaging 60 years in age, with a range of roughly 20 to 80, the cohort was 80% to 90% male.

Germline lookup yields CDR1 SSHAT and CDR2 FNYEAQ (reference sequence). The CDR3 contains 14 residues. On this clone: Germline is not matched at one junction end, which may reflect a read error.

Assay used: immunoSEQ multiplex PCR; TCRdb lists only in-frame clones, some missing. The table shows around 70,000 clones, with about 85% occurring only once. The rearrangement joins TRBV7-7 to TRBJ2-5, with D possibly TRBD2 on 5 matching bases. This sequence was found in an adult with an advanced solid tumor such as melanoma, head and neck, liver or kidney cancer. The sample here was CD4+ or CD8+ T cells sorted from blood, taken in a trial of the OX40 agonist ivuxolimab. The CDR3 DNA reads TGTGCTAGCAGCGGACTCGGACTCAAAGAGACCCAGTACTTC. Translated: CASSGLGLKETQYF.